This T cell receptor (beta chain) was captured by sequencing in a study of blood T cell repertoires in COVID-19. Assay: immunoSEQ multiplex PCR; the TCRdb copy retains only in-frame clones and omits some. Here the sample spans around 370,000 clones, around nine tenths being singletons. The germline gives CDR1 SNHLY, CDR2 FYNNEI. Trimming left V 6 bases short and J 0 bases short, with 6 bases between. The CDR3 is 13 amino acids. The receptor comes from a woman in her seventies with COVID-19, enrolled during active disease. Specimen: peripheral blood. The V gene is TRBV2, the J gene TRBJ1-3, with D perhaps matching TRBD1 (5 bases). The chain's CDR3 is CASSDSSGNTIYF. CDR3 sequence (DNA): TGTGCCAGCAGCGACAGCTCTGGAAACACCATATATTTT.